This T cell receptor (beta chain) was sequenced for a study of neoadjuvant anti-PD-1 for oral cavity cancer. Across the whole study: Before surgery, most patients got three to four biweekly 3 mg/kg nivolumab doses. Around day 43, patients without progression received a fourth nivolumab dose before surgery.

Germline values: CDR1 SGDLS, CDR2 YYNGEE. This CDR3 comprises 15 residues. The germline V and J ends were trimmed by 2 bases and 1 base, with 9 bases remaining between them. Sequenced by immunoSEQ multiplex PCR; TCRdb stores in-frame clones only, minus some. This table holds approximately 16,000 clones, around two thirds found once. Patients had newly diagnosed, untreated stage II-IVA oral cavity squamous cell carcinoma. The chain joins TRBV9 to TRBJ2-2, with D perhaps matching TRBD2 (6 bases). Specimen: PBMCs, collected before nivolumab (anti-PD-1) treatment. This TCR was recovered from a person aged 40-85 years with oral cavity squamous cell carcinoma. CDR3 DNA: TGTGCCAGCAGCGTCGGAGGGAGGAACACCGGGGAGCTGTTTTTT. Translating gives CASSVGGRNTGELFF.